These T cell receptor beta chains were read from a single sample in a study of metastatic and nonmetastatic thyroid tumors. Through MiXCR, TCRdb re-clonotyped the PCR reads. The sample shows just over 20,000 clones, about a sixth of them seen only once. Sequencing used blood. Receptors were obtained from a female donor with papillary thyroid cancer or a benign thyroid nodule (not recorded which). Some clones in this sample may be carry-over from other donors' samples. CDR3s include the opening cysteine and the closing phenylalanine or tryptophan. D genes are given only for firm matches. Clone size, where shown, is once, few, many, or a class for clones that have expanded.

TRBJ2-7 TRBV28 - many TGTGCCAGCAGGGACAACAGGGTTCGCTACGAGCAGTGCTTC CASRDNRVRYEQCF
TRBJ2-7 TRBV12-3/TRBV12-4 - many TGTGCCAGCAGTTTAGGGGGGGGGGCGAATGAGCAGTACTTC CASSLGGGANEQYF
TRBJ2-1 TRBV2 TRBD2 many TGTGCCAGCCGCAGTAGCGGGAGCTACAATGAGCAGTTCTTC CASRSSGSYNEQFF
TRBJ1-2 TRBV6-1 - - TGTGCCAGCAGTGTGTTAGGAGACAGCCATGGCTACACCTTC CASSVLGDSHGYTF
TRBJ2-7 TRBV28 TRBD2 many TGTGCCAGCAGTCCTGCCGGGACTAAGACGAACGAGCAGTACTTC CASSPAGTKTNEQYF
TRBJ2-5 TRBV7-9 - many TGTGCCAGCAGCCGATCGGTAGGGGCAGAGACCCAGTACTTC CASSRSVGAETQYF
TRBJ1-4 TRBV28 - medium-sized TGTGCCAGCAGTTTAAATCCACCGGGACATTTGTTTTTT CASSLNPPGHLFF
TRBJ2-2 TRBV11-2 - many TGTGCCAGCAGCCAAATGGGGGGAGGAGACACCGGGGAGCTGTTTTTT CASSQMGGGDTGELFF
TRBJ1-3 TRBV28 - medium-sized TGTGCCAGCAGTTTAGGTCCCCCAGGGTACCCTGGAAACACCATATATTTT CASSLGPPGYPGNTIYF
TRBJ2-7 TRBV5-5 - many TGTGCCAGCAGCTTGTTGACCGCCACCTACGAGCAGTACTTC CASSLLTATYEQYF
TRBJ2-1 TRBV6-1 TRBD2 many TGTGCCAGCAGGGGACTAGCGGACAATGAGCAGTTCTTC CASRGLADNEQFF
TRBJ1-6 TRBV2 - many TGTGCCAGCAGTCCTCTCCAATCAGGGTTAGGTTCACCCCTCCACTTT CASSPLQSGLGSPLHF
TRBJ2-5 TRBV10-3 - many TGTGCCATCAGTGAGTCCAGGGGGGGCGTCGAGACCCAGTACTTC CAISESRGGVETQYF
TRBJ2-2 TRBV6-4 TRBD1 medium-sized TGTGCCAGCAGTGACTCGACAGGGGAGAACACCGGGGAGCTGTTTTTT CASSDSTGENTGELFF
TRBJ2-2 TRBV2 TRBD1 many TGTGCCAGCAGCGACAGGGGCCCTAACACCGGGGAGCTGTTTTTT CASSDRGPNTGELFF
TRBJ1-1 TRBV5-1 - many TGCGCCAGCAGCAACCGGGACCTCGGGGGGACTGAAGCTTTCTTT CASSNRDLGGTEAFF
TRBJ2-1 TRBV2 TRBD2 many TGTGCCAGCAGTGGATCTAGCGGGGGGACCAATGAGCAGTTCTTC CASSGSSGGTNEQFF
TRBJ1-6 TRBV6-1 - medium-sized TGTGCCAGCATCTTTAAGGATAATTCACCCCTCCACTTT CASIFKDNSPLHF
TRBJ2-5 TRBV10-3 - many TGTGCCATCAGTGCAGGAAGAGGGGAGACCCAGTACTTC CAISAGRGETQYF
TRBJ2-7 TRBV4-1 - many TGCGCCAGCAGCCGGGCGACGGGGCTCGACGAGCAGTACTTC CASSRATGLDEQYF
TRBJ2-5 TRBV6-1 - - TGTGCCAGCAGCGACAGTGGGCAGGTGACCCAGTACTTC CASSDSGQVTQYF
TRBJ2-6 TRBV29-1 - many TGCAGCGTTTTGGTTTGGGCGGGACTCTCTGGGGCCAACGTCCTGACTTTC CSVLVWAGLSGANVLTF
TRBJ1-5 TRBV30 - many TGTGCCTGGAGTGGCGAGAGCAATCAGCCCCAGCATTTT CAWSGESNQPQHF
TRBJ2-7 TRBV9 - many TGTGCCAGCAGCGCCCTTGGGGGTTCGTCCTACGAGCAGTACTTC CASSALGGSSYEQYF
TRBJ2-2 TRBV2 TRBD2 many TGTGCCGGAAAGGAACTAGCGGAGTCATTTACCGGGGAGCTGTTTTTT CAGKELAESFTGELFF
TRBJ1-1 TRBV2 - many TGTGCCAGCAGTGAAACATGGGTTAACACTGAAGCTTTCTTT CASSETWVNTEAFF
TRBJ1-2 TRBV6-1 - medium-sized TGTGCCAGCAGGGAAACAGGCTCAAACTATGGCTACACCTTC CASRETGSNYGYTF
TRBJ2-7 TRBV20-1 - many TGCAGTGCTAGTGATGAGGAGCAGTACTTC CSASDEEQYF
TRBJ2-4 TRBV16 TRBD1 many TGTGCCAGCATCCGGGGACAGGGAGGAAACATTCAGTACTTC CASIRGQGGNIQYF
TRBJ2-1 TRBV28 - many TGTGCCAGCAGTCCTAACTACAATGAGCAGTTCTTC CASSPNYNEQFF
TRBJ1-5 TRBV5-5 - many TGTGCCAGCAGTCGAGTTTCAGGCAGCAATCAGCCCCAGCATTTT CASSRVSGSNQPQHF
TRBJ2-1 TRBV28 TRBD1 medium-sized TGTGCCAGCCGGACAGGGAACGCGGATGAGCAGTTCTTC CASRTGNADEQFF
TRBJ2-5 TRBV10-3 - many TGTGCCACATTGCAGGGGGGGTGGCAAGAGACCCAGTACTTC CATLQGGWQETQYF
TRBJ1-5 TRBV19 TRBD1 many TGTGCCAGTAGTAGACAGGGGGGGACGTATAGCAATCAGCCCCAGCATTTT CASSRQGGTYSNQPQHF